This TCR beta chain comes out of a study of blood T cell repertoires in COVID-19 (dated by TCRdb to 2020 to 2021). Turning to the overall study: The collaborator samples originated in the United States, Italy and Spain and spanned the acute and convalescent phases of COVID-19. The prospective study material was composed of cDNA or gDNA derived from T cells, B-cell-depleted T cells, or PBMCs. Subjects who had been exposed to COVID-19, were actively infected with it, or had recovered from it provided the deeply sampled blood TCRbeta repertoires that made up the dataset. The repertoires were released in a freely available public database meant as a resource for research on the immune response to SARS-CoV-2. Samples came from the ongoing ImmuneRACE study (first 160 participants) plus 1,254 subjects from 6 global collaborators. Sample metadata almost always included a de-identified subject ID, COVID-19 status, age in years and sex. Where available, HLA class I and class II types were obtained from metadata supplied by the sample provider rather than from assay-based typing.

Remarks on this clone: Its specific antigen is unknown. No base-level quality is on record; no much larger clone is a single base apart.

General conclusions and limits of the study: The amount of clinical and demographic metadata varied by source and participant and was provided uncurated.

The immunoSEQ Assay, a bias-controlled multiplex PCR, was used to amplify TCRbeta CDR3 regions from genomic DNA. The authors processed their data as follows. The number of nucleated cells in each sample was estimated from the amplification of reference gene primers within the assay. Sequence reads were collapsed and filtered to measure the absolute abundance of every unique TCRbeta CDR3 rearrangement. Productive Simpson clonality was computed per sample as the square root of Simpson's diversity index over productive rearrangements. In its TCRdb copy, this immuneACCESS table keeps in-frame sequences only and misses some clones. Where compared with another copy, unresolved V genes explain less than half of these, and the others have no known cause. The D gene and trimming were derived from the DNA, and the V and J assignments and clone size from that table. For this sample the table gives a few hundred thousand clones, of which 82% were detected only once. The ten most abundant clones make up roughly 3% of the sample.

Whole blood was collected in K2EDTA tubes by collaborating institutions according to the institutions' own protocols. Collaborator samples were shipped for TCRbeta analysis as frozen whole blood, isolated PBMCs, or DNA extracted from either sample type. The TCR originated in a woman aged 18-29 years with acute or convalescent COVID-19. Material for sequencing was peripheral blood.

The sequenced DNA: TGTGCCAGTGGGTTAGGAGACACAGATACGCAGTATTTT. Translated, this gives CASGLGDTDTQYF. Here the chain combines TRBV3-1 (or the pseudogene TRBV3-2) and TRBJ2-3; there is no confident call for the D gene. CDR1 and CDR2, looked up from the germline V gene (reference sequence), are LGHDT and YNNKEL. V loses 9 bases, J loses 2 bases, and the germline ends lie 12 bases apart. The CDR3 measures 13 amino acids from cysteine to phenylalanine. This entry keeps only the CDR3 DNA: 39 bases, framed from base 1.